This T cell receptor beta chain was documented in a study of blood T cell repertoires in COVID-19. Sequenced by immunoSEQ multiplex PCR; TCRdb stores in-frame clones only, minus some. The data contain roughly 270,000 clones, around 83% of them singletons. The CDR3 covers 17 residues. V shed 5 bases and J shed 0 bases, with 17 bases lying between them. Looked up from germline, CDR1 is SGHNT and CDR2 is YENEEA. This TCR was sampled from a middle-aged man who had been exposed to COVID-19. The V and J genes are TRBV11-3 and TRBJ2-1, with a possible D match to TRBD2 (5 bases). Input material: PBMCs or T cells enriched from blood (not recorded which). The CDR3 nucleotides read TGTGCCAGCAGCCCTCTCCCGGAGGCCCCCTCCTACAATGAGCAGTTCTTC. It translates to CASSPLPEAPSYNEQFF. Complete variable domain (other parts from reference TRBV11-3 and TRBJ2-1): EAGVVQSPRYKIIEKKQPVAFWCNPISGHNTLYWYLQNLGQGPELLIRYENEEAVDDSQLPKDRFSAERLKGVDSTLKIQPAELGDSAVYLCASSPLPEAPSYNEQFFGPGTRLTVL.